This TCR beta chain stems from a study of vaccination and CD4 T cells after COVID-19 (dated by TCRdb to 2021 to 2024). For the wider study: Six males and four females were included in the convalescent cohort, with two Hispanic individuals, seven Caucasians, two Asians and one multiracial person represented. Participants received two doses of either the Pfizer-BioNTech BNT162b2 vaccine (n=8) or the Moderna mRNA-1273 vaccine (n=2). Post-COVID blood samples were collected from convalescent patients a median of approximately 100 days after diagnosis, with a range of roughly 30 to 170 days. Culture stimuli were overlapping spike peptide pools from SARS-CoV-2 and from the common cold coronaviruses HCoV-NL63, HCoV-OC43 and HCoV-229E. Control cultures received a CEFX viral epitope pool as the positive control, an HIV-1 Nef peptide pool as the negative control, or no peptide. Post-vaccine blood samples were taken a median of roughly 72 days after the second vaccine dose, with a range of roughly 13 to 250 days. The spike-specific CD4+ TCR repertoire was compared before and after mRNA vaccination in about nine COVID-19 convalescent patients and a handful of infection-naive healthy vaccine recipients.

The table lists this clonotype with a few counts. This clone's antigen is unknown. No base qualities exist here, and no much larger clone lies one base off it. The sample's treatment or condition label, in plain terms: roughly 10-day PBMC culture with coronavirus spike peptide pools or control peptides (ViraFEST assay). To expand antigen-specific T cells with peptide pools and then pick out the expanded clonotypes through TCR sequencing, the study relied on the ViraFEST assay. Negative nucleocapsid antibody tests before and after vaccination confirmed that the healthy vaccine recipients had no prior SARS-CoV-2 infection. Each well held roughly 2.2 million PBMCs cultured in IMDM containing around 5% human AB serum and approximately 10 IU/ml IL-2, with about 9.1 ug/ml peptide pools added. On days 3 and 7, half of the culture medium was replaced with fresh IL-2-containing medium. Once the cells had been in culture for less than 11 days, the EasySep CD4+ T cell isolation kit was used to isolate CD4+ T cells by negative selection. PBMCs were separated from whole blood using Ficoll-Paque Plus gradient centrifugation and then either used fresh or cryopreserved at -140C. Each culture condition was generally run in triplicate wells.

The paper as a whole reports these results and caveats: The median number of SARS-CoV-2-reactive clonotypes rose from 20 to 25 after infection to roughly 38 after vaccination, but the change was not significant. Among the post-vaccine SARS-CoV-2-reactive clones in convalescent patients, a median about 87% showed up only after vaccination, which suggests vaccine-specific priming. Of the vaccine-specific clones in convalescent patients, 304 of 307, or nearly all, reacted only to SARS-CoV-2 spike and did not cross-react with common cold coronaviruses. Only a relatively small number of convalescent patients were included in the study, and early timepoints following natural infection were not analyzed.

The library relied on PCR. DNA from cultured CD4+ T cells underwent TCR sequencing with the Oncomine TCR Beta short-read assay at the Johns Hopkins FTIC core. The QIAamp micro DNA kit was used to extract genomic DNA from the cultured CD4+ T cells. Oncomine TCR Beta libraries from cultured CD4+ T cells were pooled with unique dual indexes and sequenced on an Illumina iSeq 100. Processing in the source paper ran as follows. Non-productive sequences were removed, and CDR3s that did not start with C, did not end with F or W, or were shorter than 7 amino acids were discarded. The MANAFEST web application was used to identify antigen-specific clonotypes by comparing peptide-stimulated wells against reference wells and other culture wells. For a clone to be called positive, the clone needed an FDR below 0.05, an odds ratio above 5, and a productive frequency above 0.1% in at least two of three replicate wells. A clonotype was classed as cross-reactive if the clonotype showed significant expansion both in SARS-CoV-2 spike wells and in at least one common cold coronavirus spike condition. Levenshtein distances (stringdist) and unrooted phylogenetic trees (ape) in R version 3.6.1 were used to assess CDR3 homology. TCRdb ran its own pipeline on the public reads, namely fastp trimming at Q25 and MiXCR clone calling, and kept in-frame beta chains. Each record represents a unique CDR3 protein, reported with the most common genes and DNA among its rows. The V and J calls and clone size are TCRdb's, not the authors'. The table for this sample lists over 15,000 distinct CDR3 sequences; less than 40% of them were counted only once. Of the sample, 20% to 25% falls within the top ten clones.

Sequences DFQATT (CDR1) and SNEGSKA (CDR2) are obtained from the germline V gene (reference sequence). The CDR3 goes from the cysteine to the phenylalanine over 14 residues. This entry keeps only the CDR3 DNA: 42 bases, framed from base 1. The sample in question was CD4+ T cells from blood, cultured in vitro, obtained before SARS-CoV-2 vaccination. This clonotype originated in a human donor who received a COVID-19 vaccine. Here the chain combines TRBV20-1 and TRBJ1-2; D gene: possibly TRBD1, on 5 matching bases. For the CDR3, the sequence is CSAGKDTLNYGYTF. DNA sequence: TGCAGCGCCGGGAAGGACACCTTAAACTATGGCTACACCTTC.